This T cell receptor beta chain was identified in a study of shared clonotypes between healthy human individuals. With regard to this clone: The antigen is undetermined.

TCRdb keeps only in-frame clones here, not all; method: immunoSEQ multiplex PCR. The data contain hundreds of thousands of clones, 55% to 85% of them seen just once; the ten biggest clones take up around 1.7%. Germline CDR1 GTSNPN, CDR2 SVGIG (reference sequence). J was trimmed by 7 bases and V by 4 bases; bases with no gene match: 7. The CDR3 has 13 amino acids. Broader study findings: Against clonotypes common to all four donors, non-shared ones had lower generation probabilities.

The rearrangement links TRBV30 to TRBJ1-5; 7 bases line up with TRBD1. This receptor was obtained from a young woman in good health. The source material was memory CD4+ T cells sorted from blood. The subset denotes: CD45RA-negative fraction. CDR3 coding DNA: TGTGCCTGGACCCAGGGGGAGGGGCAGCCCCAGCATTTT. Protein: CAWTQGEGQPQHF.